This T cell receptor (beta chain) comes out of a study of T-cell reconstitution after alpha-beta-depleted transplantation in children. A TCRbeta library incorporating unique molecular identifiers was prepared. TCRdb re-called the PCR reads through MiXCR, storing one row per CDR3 protein. The repertoire holds 500,000 to 600,000 distinct CDR3 sequences, with over 20% as singletons. V lost 5 bases to trimming and J lost 4 bases, with 29 bases between them. Germline V gene data show CDR1 as LGHNA and CDR2 as YNFKEQ. The CDR3 length is 19 residues. Sequencing used PBMCs, obtained before TCRalphabeta/CD19-depleted stem cell transplant. The chain couples TRBV4-2 to TRBJ1-2, with unresolved D. The receptor was isolated from a boy less than two years old with Wiskott-Aldrich syndrome, due to receive a stem cell transplant. The CDR3 DNA sequence: TGTGCCAGCAGCATATCGAGCGGTCGCCGGGATTTCCGTAGCTATGGCTACACCTTC. It encodes CASSISSGRRDFRSYGYTF.